The subject of this entry is one T cell receptor gamma chain. This clone's antigen is unknown. There are no base qualities to consult, and no much larger clone falls within one base. The record originates from a study of intestinal T cells in coeliac disease (dated by TCRdb to about 2020). About the study as a whole: Coeliac patients were found to be much younger than controls, with mean ages of approximately 17 versus 53 years recorded in the TRG cohort. A second, larger TCR-gamma (TRG) cohort comprised duodenal biopsies from a few dozen coeliac disease patients and 20 to 25 non-coeliac controls. The TCR-delta (TRD) cohort included duodenal biopsies from approximately 11 coeliac disease patients and approximately 11 non-coeliac controls. The paper as a whole reports these results and caveats: In training, clustering based on TRD kmers put every one of the 22 biopsies in the right class, and the leave-one-out accuracy was reported as 91%. TRG clustering correctly classified most of the 54 biopsies (roughly 94%), with a reported leave-one-out accuracy of about 87%. Age was significantly different between the coeliac and control groups, but splitting the analysis by age did not give a significant classification. FFPE-derived DNA was found to be relatively degraded, and loss of a proportion of TCR sequences in each sample was likely caused by this degradation. There was no way to tell repeated CDR3 amino acid sequences apart from PCR duplicates.

For each case, genomic DNA was extracted from ten 5-um FFPE scrolls with the QIAamp DNA FFPE tissue kit. Classification of coeliac disease based on the TCR repertoire was tested using fully anonymised formalin-fixed paraffin-embedded duodenal biopsies that were surplus to diagnostic needs. At the junction V is shortened by 8 bases and J by 3 bases; bases outside the gene matches: 7. The cysteine opens and the phenylalanine closes a CDR3 of 14 amino acids. Solely the CDR3 DNA is kept, with 42 bases framed from the first base. The library was prepared using multiplex PCR. TCRdb names Ion Torrent PGM as the instrument used. The LymphoTrack kit, which has primers carrying Illumina adapters, was used to amplify TRG repertoires from around 0.2 ug of biopsy DNA. TRG amplicons were purified with AMPure XP beads, quantified on a 2100 Bioanalyzer, and pooled equimolarly. Sequencing of TRG libraries was performed on an Ion PGM instrument. The paper's data handling went like this. Using FastX, any read was removed if more than 10% of its nucleotides had quality scores below the third quartile calculated per patient. Reads were aligned with IMGT/HighV-QUEST to assign V, D and J genes, identify CDR3 regions and assess functionality. After the sequences were translated into amino acids, every sequence predicted to be non-functional was thrown out. The CDR3s were broken into kmers both with and without positional annotation, PCA was run on the kmer frequencies, and the samples were clustered using every one of the 1023 combinations of PCs 1-10. Classification was validated by leave-one-out cross-validation, re-optimising parameters on the remaining samples each time. Using the vegan R package, Shannon diversity was calculated from repeated random subsamples whose size matched the lowest read count. TCRdb reanalyzed the public reads with the CATT caller, and identical DNA sequences were merged afterwards. None of the V and J calls come from the authors' own analysis; TCRdb made them. Within this sample are some 850 gamma-chain clones, with 41% of them counted one time only. Clones ranked in the top ten supply around 20% of the sample.

Sequenced: a duodenal biopsy. This clonotype originated in a human donor with celiac disease. The receptor chain draws on TRGV10 and TRGJP1. TRGV10 is an ORF, with its function uncertain. The DNA sequence follows: TGTGCTGCGTGGGATTCGGCCACTGGTTGGTTCAAGATATTT. Its protein reads: CAAWDSATGWFKIF.